This section outlines one TCR beta chain sequence together with its context. Per germline, CDR1 MGHDK and CDR2 SYGVNS. CDR3 length: 13 residues. Trimming took 3 bases from V and 5 from J, leaving 10 bases between them. This entry belongs to a study of blood T cell repertoires in COVID-19. Whole-study context: From T cells, B-cell-depleted T cells, or PBMCs came the material, which was cDNA or gDNA.

Per the original methods: Reference gene primer amplification gave nucleated cell count estimates. This table comes from immunoSEQ multiplex PCR, and its TCRdb copy is limited to in-frame clones, with some not included. That table furnishes V, J and clone size, whereas the DNA furnished D and trimming. This repertoire shows roughly 35,000 clones, nearly 95% found once; its top ten account for around 5.5%. This sequence was found in a human donor in a cohort sampled during active COVID-19. The chain joins TRBV25-1 to TRBJ1-2; D remains ambiguous. The material sequenced was peripheral blood. The chain's CDR3 is CASSDRGSYGYTF. DNA for the CDR3: TGTGCCAGCAGTGACCGGGGTTCATATGGCTACACCTTC.